These 26 T cell receptor beta chains share one sample of origin, sequenced in a study of blood T cell repertoires in COVID-19. Profiled with immunoSEQ multiplex PCR; TCRdb holds only in-frame clones, not every one. The table records 330,000 or so clones, approximately 89% of them present only once. Sequencing was carried out using PBMCs or T cells enriched from blood (not recorded which). The receptors here all came from a man aged 40-50 years in a cohort exposed to, infected with or recovered from COVID-19 (not recorded which).

The genes are TRBV6-5 and TRBJ1-1, with no clear D. CDR3 size: 13 residues. Per the germline V gene, CDR1 is MNHEY and CDR2 is SVGAGI. The ends were cut back, 6 bases at V and 7 bases at J, with 15 bases in the middle. Here the CDR3 DNA reads TGTGCCAGCAGGAGGGCCCAGGAGGGTGAAGCTTTCTTT. The encoded protein is CASRRAQEGEAFF.

This chain links TRBV5-1 with TRBJ2-5, with D perhaps TRBD1 (6 bases). The germline V and J ends were trimmed by 4 bases and 0 bases, with 22 bases remaining between them. The germline V gene has CDR1 SGHRS and CDR2 YFSETQ. The CDR3 is 18 amino acids. The CDR3 spells CASSQLGQTGSYQETQYF. The CDR3 nucleotides are TGCGCCAGCAGCCAACTTGGCCAAACAGGGAGCTACCAAGAGACCCAGTACTTC.

The V gene is TRBV11-2, the J gene TRBJ2-1; 10 nucleotides align to TRBD2. V gave up 3 bases and J gave up 9 bases; unmatched junction bases: 11. Germline values: CDR1 SGHAT, CDR2 FQNNGV. This CDR3 has 16 amino acids. The CDR3 nucleotides read TGTGCCAGCAGCTTCTCTCCTAGCGGGAGATTTGGTGAGCAGTTCTTC. Its protein product is CASSFSPSGRFGEQFF.

A few counts support this clone. V usage is TRBV19 and J usage is TRBJ2-1; 9 positions match TRBD2. Per germline, CDR1 LNHDA and CDR2 SQIVND (reference sequence). V lost 7 bases to trimming and J lost 4 bases; unmatched junction nucleotides: 20. This CDR3 has 19 residues. The CDR3 sequence: CASTPTGQGGLAGYNEQFF. The CDR3 DNA reads as TGTGCCAGTACCCCGACGGGCCAGGGAGGTCTAGCGGGATACAATGAGCAGTTCTTC.

The chain carries TRBV20-1 and TRBJ2-5; 7 positions agree with TRBD2. The germline gives CDR1 DFQATT, CDR2 SNEGSKA (reference sequence). J gave up 4 bases and V 3 bases, and 2 bases lay outside the gene matches. The CDR3 totals 12 residues. DNA of the CDR3: TGCAGTGCTAGTACTAGCGCAGAGACCCAGTACTTC. This translates into CSASTSAETQYF.

V gene TRBV28 combines with J gene TRBJ1-6, with D perhaps TRBD1 (6 bases). Trimming removed 5 bases from V and 0 bases from J, with 14 bases in between. In germline, CDR1 is MDHEN, CDR2 SYDVKM. The CDR3 has 17 residues. The CDR3 DNA reads TGTGCCAGCAGTCCCCGGACAGTGAGCTCCTATAATTCACCCCTCCACTTT. Translation: CASSPRTVSSYNSPLHF. The full variable domain, in which reference TRBV28 and TRBJ1-6 provide the parts outside the CDR3, is DVKVTQSSRYLVKRTGEKVFLECVQDMDHENMFWYRQDPGLGLRLIYFSYDVKMKEKGDIPEGYSVSREKKERFSLILESASTNQTSMYLCASSPRTVSSYNSPLHFGNGTRLTVT.

The chain has TRBV3-1 (or the pseudogene TRBV3-2) and TRBJ2-3, with D uncertain. Looked up from germline, CDR1 is LGHDT and CDR2 is YNNKEL (reference sequence). Trimming took off 3 bases at V and 2 bases at J, with 12 bases between the two ends. CDR3 size: 15 residues. CDR3 sequence (DNA): TGTGCCAGCAGCCACTTAGCTGGATACACAGATACGCAGTATTTT. Translation gives CASSHLAGYTDTQYF.

This chain joins TRBV3-1 (or the pseudogene TRBV3-2) and TRBJ1-5; D is uncertain. The CDR3 contains 15 residues. V was cut by 5 bases and J by 2 bases, with 13 bases left in between. CDR1 is LGHDT, CDR2 YNNKEL, per germline (reference sequence). CDR3 amino acids: CASSEGSGRNQPQHF. CDR3 coding DNA: TGTGCCAGCAGCGAAGGGTCAGGTCGCAATCAGCCCCAGCATTTT.

Only one count was recorded for this clone. The chain combines TRBV6-6 with TRBJ2-7, with TRBD1 matching 12 bases. V lost 5 bases to trimming and J lost 5 bases; unmatched junction nucleotides: 4. Germline V gives CDR1 MNHNY, CDR2 SVGAGI (reference sequence). The CDR3 is 14 residues long. This CDR3 reads CASSAGTGGNEQYF. CDR3 nucleotide sequence: TGTGCCAGCAGTGCCGGGACAGGGGGCAACGAGCAGTACTTC.

The rearrangement links TRBV5-8 to TRBJ2-7; TRBD1 matches 9 bases. Germline assignment: CDR1 SGHTS and CDR2 YDEGEE. Losses at the gene ends were 4 bases for V and 3 bases for J; bases not matched to a gene: 8. The CDR3 length is 15 residues. DNA for the CDR3: TGTGCCAGCAGCCTACCGGGACAGGGTTACTACGAGCAGTACTTC. This gives the protein CASSLPGQGYYEQYF. Based on the CDR3 plus reference TRBV5-8 and TRBJ2-7, the full variable domain is EAGVTQSPTHLIKTRGQQATLRCSPISGHTSVYWYQQALGLGLQFLLWYDEGEERNRGNFPPRFSGRQFPNYSSELNVNALELEDSALYLCASSLPGQGYYEQYFGPGTRLTVT.

This chain joins TRBV5-1 and TRBJ2-5; a possible D gene is TRBD1 (6 bases). The length of the CDR3 is 15 residues. V gave up 4 bases and J gave up 2 bases, with 15 bases separating them. Germline V gives CDR1 SGHRS, CDR2 YFSETQ. CDR3 bases: TGCGCCAGCAGCCCGCCGACAGGCCCGCAAGAGACCCAGTACTTC. Translation gives CASSPPTGPQETQYF.

V is TRBV5-6 and J is TRBJ1-2, with TRBD1 identical over 8 bases. CDR1 and CDR2 (germline): SGHDT, YYEEEE. The CDR3 length is 13 residues. V lost 8 bases, J lost 7 bases, and 10 bases stayed unmatched. This chain's CDR3 is CASARTGGTGYTF. The CDR3 region has the DNA TGTGCCAGTGCACGTACAGGGGGTACTGGCTACACCTTC.

The chain recombines TRBV5-6 with TRBJ2-1; 7 bases align to TRBD2. The length of the CDR3 is 15 residues. With 2 bases clipped from V and 4 bases from J, the junction kept 6 bases outside the gene matches. Germline CDR1 and CDR2: SGHDT and YYEEEE. The CDR3 loop reads CASSLRASGYNEQFF. The CDR3 DNA reads TGTGCCAGCAGCTTACGGGCTAGCGGATACAATGAGCAGTTCTTC. Using reference TRBV5-6 and TRBJ2-1 for the parts outside the CDR3, the full variable domain is DAGVTQSPTHLIKTRGQQVTLRCSPKSGHDTVSWYQQALGQGPQFIFQYYEEEERQRGNFPDRFSGHQFPNYSSELNVNALLLGDSALYLCASSLRASGYNEQFFGPGTRLTVL.

This clone was observed a single time. The chain combines TRBV18 with TRBJ2-3; 8 nucleotides line up with TRBD2. Trimming took 0 bases from V and 10 from J; bases not matched to a gene: 9. Germline V lookup: CDR1 KGHSH, CDR2 LQKENI. CDR3 length equals 15 residues. The chain's CDR3 is CASSPPTDTGGAQYF. The CDR3 coding sequence is TGTGCCAGCTCACCACCTACAGATACGGGGGGGGCGCAGTATTTT.

The gene calls are TRBV19 and TRBJ2-7, with D possibly being TRBD1 (5 bases). CDR1 and CDR2 (germline): LNHDA, SQIVND (reference sequence). This CDR3 is built from 13 residues. Trimming pared 8 bases from V and 5 bases from J, leaving 16 bases between. CDR3 bases: TGTGCCAGTTCCCGTGGGGCATCTAACGAGCAGTACTTC. Translation gives CASSRGASNEQYF.

This clone showed up just a few times. J is TRBJ2-7 and V is TRBV5-4; 8 positions agree with TRBD2. The germline CDR1 and CDR2 sequences are SGHNT and YYREEE (reference sequence). Trimming cost V 4 bases and J 1 base; bases outside gene matches: 10. CDR3 length: 16 residues. CDR3: CASSPRGGKSSYEQYF. CDR3 coding DNA: TGTGCCAGCAGCCCACGGGGGGGGAAATCATCCTACGAGCAGTACTTC. Drawing the rest from reference TRBV5-4 and TRBJ2-7, the complete variable domain is ETGVTQSPTHLIKTRGQQVTLRCSSQSGHNTVSWYQQALGQGPQFIFQYYREEENGRGNFPPRFSGLQFPNYSSELNVNALELDDSALYLCASSPRGGKSSYEQYFGPGTRLTVT.

The V call is TRBV27, the J call TRBJ1-3, with a weak D call TRBD1 (5 bases). CDR1 MNHEY and CDR2 SMNVEV come from the germline V gene (reference sequence). Trimming pared 8 bases from V and 2 bases from J, leaving 13 bases between. There are 14 residues in the CDR3. Here the CDR3 reads CASGLRAPGNTIYF. The CDR3 bases are TGTGCCAGCGGTCTCAGGGCCCCTGGAAACACCATATATTTT.

V and J are TRBV9 and TRBJ1-2, with 7 bases fitting TRBD1. V was clipped by 4 bases and J by 8 bases; unmatched bases: 11. Germline assignment: CDR1 SGDLS and CDR2 YYNGEE. CDR3 size: 14 residues. CDR3 residues: CASSPQTGSGGYTF. CDR3 sequence (DNA): TGTGCCAGCAGCCCCCAGACAGGGTCGGGCGGCTACACCTTC.

In DNA form, the CDR3 reads TGTGCCAGCTCACCCGAGGGACAGTATAGAAACACCATATATTTT. Translating gives CASSPEGQYRNTIYF. This chain joins TRBV18 and TRBJ1-3; TRBD1 matches at 7 bases. The CDR3 runs to 15 residues. Germline V lookup: CDR1 KGHSH, CDR2 LQKENI. J lost 5 bases, V lost 3 bases, and 7 bases had no gene match.

This clone was observed once. The rearrangement links TRBV2 to TRBJ2-7, with 7 bases identical to TRBD2. The CDR3 runs 13 residues. CDR1 and CDR2 (germline): SNHLY, FYNNEI. Losses at the gene ends were 6 bases for V and 2 bases for J; bases not matched to a gene: 4. CDR3 DNA: TGTGCCAGCAGGGCCGGGACTACCTACGAGCAGTACTTC. This translates into CASRAGTTYEQYF.

The genes are TRBV10-2 and TRBJ1-1; 7 bases are a match to TRBD1. Germline lookup yields CDR1 WSHSY and CDR2 SAAADI. The CDR3 length is 15 residues. Losses at the gene ends were 3 bases for V and 0 bases for J; bases not matched to a gene: 4. In DNA form, the CDR3 reads TGCGCCAGCAGTGAACAGGGGCCATTGAACACTGAAGCTTTCTTT. Its translation: CASSEQGPLNTEAFF.

The chain carries TRBV5-5 and TRBJ2-5; TRBD1 aligns across 9 bases. The CDR3 extends over 14 amino acids. Germline CDR1 SGHKS, CDR2 YYEKEE (reference sequence). Losses at the gene ends were 4 bases for V and 4 bases for J; bases not matched to a gene: 5. CDR3 in amino acids: CASSTTGGGETQYF. The DNA for the CDR3 is TGTGCCAGCAGCACCACAGGGGGCGGAGAGACCCAGTACTTC.

The chain couples TRBV28 to TRBJ2-7, with 10 bases that match TRBD1. The trim removed 5 bases at V and 3 bases at J, leaving 4 bases unmatched. Germline CDR1 and CDR2: MDHEN and SYDVKM. The CDR3 has 14 residues. The CDR3 region has the DNA TGTGCCAGCAGTACCCGGACAGGGGGCTACGAGCAGTACTTC. Protein sequence: CASSTRTGGYEQYF.

Here the CDR3 DNA reads TGTGCCAGCAGCCAAGCGCCAACAGAAGCTTTCTTT. As protein: CASSQAPTEAFF. This chain links TRBV3-1 (or the pseudogene TRBV3-2) with TRBJ1-1, with D uncertain. The V and J ends lost 1 base and 8 bases respectively, with 8 bases between them. The CDR3 has 12 residues. Germline V CDR1 and CDR2: LGHDT, YNNKEL (reference sequence).

This chain joins TRBV19 and TRBJ2-2; TRBD2 aligns across 13 bases. This CDR3 spans 17 amino acids. The V gene end was trimmed by 3 bases and the J gene end by 5 bases; junction bases not matched to a gene: 6. Per germline, CDR1 LNHDA and CDR2 SQIVND (reference sequence). The DNA for the CDR3 is TGTGCCAGTAGTATCGGACTAGCGGGAGCTATGACCGGGGAGCTGTTTTTT. It specifies CASSIGLAGAMTGELFF.

The chain employs TRBV6-5 and TRBJ2-7; TRBD2 is a possible D gene (5 bases). Per the germline V gene, CDR1 is MNHEY and CDR2 is SVGAGI. V was clipped by 5 bases and J by 3 bases, with 17 bases between them. The CDR3 is 15 residues long. CDR3 nucleotides: TGTGCCAGCAGTCACCGGGTTAGGCGGGTCTACGAGCAGTACTTC. Protein: CASSHRVRRVYEQYF.